These 11 T cell receptor beta chains came from one sample sequenced in a study of response to subunit inactivated influenza vaccine. MiXCR was run by TCRdb on the RT-PCR reads, yielding one entry per CDR3 protein. The table includes about half a million distinct CDR3 sequences, roughly 9.7% detected once. Sequenced material: PBMCs from blood, taken about 40 days after vaccination. These receptors were collected from a man aged 50 to 60 who received an inactivated influenza vaccine.

In its sample, this clonotype was seen a few times. Relative to the germline gene, one junction end is altered; a read error may explain this. The rearrangement uses TRBV5-1 and TRBJ2-1, with a tentative D call TRBD1 (6 bases). CDR3 length: 14 residues. Germline V gene sequence: CDR1 SGHRS, CDR2 YFSETQ. In nucleotides, the CDR3 is TGCGCCAGCACCTTGTTGGACAGCGGCAATGAGCAGTTCTTC. Translating gives CASTLLDSGNEQFF.

Ten or more counts support this clonotype. This chain joins TRBV29-1 and TRBJ1-1, with a possible D match to TRBD1 (6 bases). The CDR3 totals 13 residues. Germline CDR1 is SQVTM and CDR2 is ANQGSEA. Trimming removed 8 bases at V and 0 bases at J, with 13 bases between. The CDR3 region has the DNA TGCAGCTCCTACAGGGAATTGAACACTGAAGCTTTCTTT. Its translation is CSSYRELNTEAFF.

This clonotype was detected only a few times. The chain joins TRBV5-1 to TRBJ2-3; 11 nucleotides agree with TRBD2. V lost 0 bases and J lost 4; bases outside the gene matches: 4. The CDR3 contains 16 residues. CDR1 SGHRS and CDR2 YFSETQ come from the germline V gene. CDR3 region: CASSLVTSGDSDTQYF. DNA of the CDR3: TGCGCCAGCAGCTTGGTGACTAGCGGGGACTCAGATACGCAGTATTTT.

The chain employs TRBV20-1 and TRBJ2-7; no reliable D call. V lost 1 base, J lost 1 base, and 8 bases lay in between. The CDR3 has 13 residues. Germline loops: CDR1 DFQATT, CDR2 SNEGSKA (reference sequence). The CDR3 spells CSARGHVSYEQYF. In nucleotides, the CDR3 is TGCAGTGCTAGAGGTCACGTGTCCTACGAGCAGTACTTC.

This clonotype was picked up a small number of times. This sequence joins TRBV29-1 and TRBJ1-6, with D perhaps matching TRBD1 (6 bases). The ends were cut back, 6 bases at V and 7 bases at J, with 13 bases in the middle. Germline values: CDR1 SQVTM, CDR2 ANQGSEA. The CDR3 sequence is 13 residues long. In DNA, the CDR3 is TGCAGCGTCTCCACAGGGACCAATTCACCCCTCCACTTT. Amino acids: CSVSTGTNSPLHF.

This clonotype has only a few counts. The chain has TRBV20-1 and TRBJ1-2, with 10 nucleotides matching TRBD1. The germline V gene has CDR1 DFQATT and CDR2 SNEGSKA (reference sequence). Germline trimming cut 3 bases from V and 6 bases from J; bases unmatched to any gene: 4. The CDR3 covers 13 residues. CDR3 region: CSASGTGENGYTF. The CDR3 DNA sequence: TGCAGTGCTAGCGGGACAGGGGAGAATGGCTACACCTTC.

Many counts were recorded for this clonotype. The CDR3 sequence is CASSEVGGKETQYF. In nucleotides, the CDR3 is TGTGCCAGCAGTGAGGTTGGGGGAAAAGAGACCCAGTACTTC. The chain carries TRBV12-3 or TRBV12-4 and TRBJ2-5; the D call may be TRBD1 or TRBD2 (5 bases each). The CDR3 extends over 14 amino acids. Between the trimmed V and J ends, which lost 5 bases and 3 bases, there was a span of 13 bases.

The chain links TRBV14 to TRBJ2-5; D not certain. This CDR3 has 13 residues. V lost 2 bases and J lost 5, with 9 bases in between. Germline lookup yields CDR1 SGHDN and CDR2 FVKESK. Here the CDR3 DNA reads TGTGCCAGCAGCCAATCGGGTTATGAGACCCAGTACTTC. Amino acids: CASSQSGYETQYF.

This clonotype has just a few counts. The genes are TRBV7-6 and TRBJ2-7; D perhaps matches TRBD1 (6 bases). Germline CDR1 and CDR2: SGHVS and FNYEAQ. Trimming shortened V by 1 base and J by 0 bases, and 13 bases separated the two germline ends. The length of the CDR3 is 16 residues. The CDR3 DNA reads as TGTGCCAGCAGCTTAGAACAGGGAATGGCCTCCTACGAGCAGTACTTC. This codes for CASSLEQGMASYEQYF.

Note on this clonotype: At one boundary the junction diverges from the germline segment, which might be a read error. The CDR3 nucleotides read TGCAGGGCAGCAGTTTTAGTCGAGGGGCCTAAGAGCTCCTACAATGAGCAGTTCTTC. Amino acid sequence: CRAAVLVEGPKSSYNEQFF. The chain employs TRBV11-2 and TRBJ2-1; D tentatively reads TRBD1 or TRBD2 (5 bases each). Germline V gives CDR1 SGHAT, CDR2 FQNNGV. CDR3 length equals 19 residues.

Only a few counts were recorded for this clonotype. The rearrangement joins TRBV5-6 to TRBJ2-3; 10 nucleotides agree with TRBD2. From germline, CDR1 is SGHDT and CDR2 YYEEEE. This CDR3 spans 18 amino acids. J gave up 5 bases and V 4 bases, and 16 bases lay outside the gene matches. Written as DNA, the CDR3 is TGTGCCAGCAGCCCGACGGCTCCTAGCGGGAGAATCGTAGATACGCAGTATTTT. It codes for CASSPTAPSGRIVDTQYF.